This entry lists 32 T cell receptor beta chains sequenced from one sample in a study of cytomegalovirus exposure and HLA in healthy donors. TCRdb's table, derived via immunoSEQ multiplex PCR, lists solely in-frame clones and lacks some. The repertoire holds 260,000 or so clones, with roughly 90% as singletons. Sequenced material: PBMCs. These receptor sequences come from a woman between 18 and 30 years old in good health and CMV-seronegative.

V gene TRBV7-6 combines with J gene TRBJ2-7; TRBD1 matches at 9 bases. The germline CDR1 and CDR2 sequences are SGHVS and FNYEAQ. J was trimmed by 2 bases and V by 2 bases; bases with no gene match: 4. CDR3 length equals 15 residues. This chain's CDR3 is CASSLPGQGPYEQYF. The CDR3 DNA is TGTGCCAGCAGCTTACCGGGACAGGGTCCCTACGAGCAGTACTTC. Complete variable domain (other parts from reference TRBV7-6 and TRBJ2-7): GAGVSQSPRYKVTKRGQDVALRCDPISGHVSLYWYRQALGQGPEFLTYFNYEAQQDKSGLPNDRFSAERPEGSISTLTIQRTEQRDSAMYRCASSLPGQGPYEQYFGPGTRLTVT.

In this sample, this clone turned up once. V is TRBV20-1 and J is TRBJ2-7; D unresolved. V shed 6 bases and J shed 4 bases, with 10 bases lying between them. Germline CDR1 DFQATT, CDR2 SNEGSKA (reference sequence). The CDR3 runs 11 residues. Here the CDR3 DNA reads TGCAGTGCCAACACCCGATACGAGCAGTACTTC. Its protein product is CSANTRYEQYF.

On this clone: The junction and the germline gene differ at one end; a read error may be behind it. CDR3 coding DNA: TGTGCCAGCAGCGTAGGTCCCTTACGAGGCCTTCTTTTT. Its protein is CASSVGPLRGLLF. The V gene is TRBV9, the J gene TRBJ1-3; unclear D gene. The CDR3 length is 13 residues. The germline CDR1 and CDR2 sequences are SGDLS and YYNGEE.

V gene TRBV5-4 combines with J gene TRBJ2-7; D is possibly TRBD2 (7 bases). This CDR3 is built from 14 residues. The V end lost 10 bases, the J end lost 0 bases, and 17 bases lay between the germline ends. Germline V lookup: CDR1 SGHNT, CDR2 YYREEE (reference sequence). The CDR3 coding sequence is TGTGCCGGCTCGACGGGGGGCAGCTCCTACGAGCAGTACTTC. It encodes CAGSTGGSSYEQYF.

The chain is built from TRBV6-5 and TRBJ1-1; TRBD1 might be the D (6 bases). This CDR3 comprises 14 residues. Germline CDR1 MNHEY, CDR2 SVGAGI. V lost 5 bases, J lost 0 bases, and 10 bases lay in between. The CDR3 DNA follows: TGTGCCAGCAGTACCGGGACATTGAACACTGAAGCTTTCTTT. Encoded protein: CASSTGTLNTEAFF.

V gene TRBV27 combines with J gene TRBJ2-1; 8 bases are shared with TRBD1. In germline, CDR1 is MNHEY, CDR2 SMNVEV (reference sequence). V trimming: 3 bases; J trimming: 5 bases; junction bases outside the gene matches: 9. This CDR3 region has 16 residues. The CDR3 bases are TGTGCCAGCAGTTTGTTCCCCGGGACAGGTAACAATGAGCAGTTCTTC. The encoded protein is CASSLFPGTGNNEQFF.

The chain uses TRBV27 and TRBJ2-2; TRBD2 might be the D (5 bases). V gave up 2 bases and J gave up 6 bases, with 13 bases separating them. In germline, CDR1 is MNHEY, CDR2 SMNVEV (reference sequence). The CDR3 spans 15 residues. The CDR3 DNA reads TGTGCCAGCAGTTTAAGGCAGGTCGGGGCCGGGGAGCTGTTTTTT. Protein sequence: CASSLRQVGAGELFF.

In its sample, this clone was seen once. As DNA, the CDR3 is TGTGCCAGCAGCGTTGGGCTGGCTGACGAGAACATTCAGTACTTC. It specifies CASSVGLADENIQYF. V is TRBV9 and J is TRBJ2-4; D not resolved. There are 15 residues in the CDR3. Trimming cost V 2 bases and J 7 bases, with 16 bases left between them. Germline lookup yields CDR1 SGDLS and CDR2 YYNGEE.

The chain uses TRBV1 and TRBJ1-2; the table's D gene call, TRBD1, was not cross checked with the DNA. TRBV1 is shown as a pseudogene. CDR3 length: 15 amino acids. As DNA, the CDR3 is TGCACCAGCAGCCCCCGGGACAGGGGGTTCCCTGGCTACACCTTC. It is translated as CTSSPRDRGFPGYTF.

V gene TRBV28 combines with J gene TRBJ2-5; tentative D call: TRBD1 (6 bases). CDR1 is MDHEN and CDR2 is SYDVKM in the germline V gene. The CDR3 consists of 15 residues. The V end was cut by 5 bases, the J end by 0 bases, with 13 bases between. The CDR3 sequence is CASSGRGTYQETQYF. For the CDR3, the DNA is TGTGCCAGCAGTGGCAGGGGAACGTACCAAGAGACCCAGTACTTC.

The V gene is TRBV6-1, the J gene TRBJ2-7; possibly TRBD1 for D (6 bases). With 6 bases removed from V and 0 bases from J, the gap between germline ends came to 9 bases. Germline-derived CDR1 and CDR2 are MNHNS and SASEGT. The CDR3 runs to 13 residues. CDR3 DNA sequence: TGTGCCAGCAGGCAGGGGAACTCCTACGAGCAGTACTTC. Amino acids: CASRQGNSYEQYF.

V and J are TRBV5-1 and TRBJ1-1; 8 bases match TRBD1. V trimming: 1 base; J trimming: 5 bases; junction bases outside the gene matches: 19. The germline CDR1 and CDR2 sequences are SGHRS and YFSETQ. The CDR3 sequence is 19 residues long. The CDR3 DNA sequence: TGCGCCAGCAGCTTGCTCGTCTTGGCGGCAGGGGGCGCGAATACTGAAGCTTTCTTT. As protein: CASSLLVLAAGGANTEAFF.

V is TRBV12-2 and J is TRBJ1-2. TRBV12-2 is marked as a pseudogene. CDR3 length: 16 residues. CDR3 nucleotide sequence: TGTGCAAGTCGACTCTCCGGGGGACCTCTTAGCTATGGCTACACCTTC. Translated, it gives CASRLSGGPLSYGYTF.

The V and J genes are TRBV4-3 and TRBJ1-5; 8 bases align to TRBD1. Trimming removed 0 bases from V and 2 bases from J; junction bases left unmatched: 15. In germline, CDR1 is LGHNA, CDR2 YSLEER. The CDR3 sequence is 20 residues long. DNA of the CDR3: TGCGCCAGCAGCCAAGAGGTTGGCAGGGGGCGTAGGGGCGGCAATCAGCCCCAGCATTTT. Amino acids: CASSQEVGRGRRGGNQPQHF.

The chain couples TRBV4-1 to TRBJ2-7; no clear D. V shed 2 bases and J shed 1 base, with 6 bases lying between them. CDR1 is MGHRA, CDR2 YSYEKL, per germline. The CDR3 totals 13 residues. In DNA form, the CDR3 reads TGCGCCAGCAGCCAACAGGAATCCTACGAGCAGTACTTC. Encoded protein: CASSQQESYEQYF.

This clone was counted a single time. The chain is built from TRBV19 and TRBJ1-1, with 12 bases fitting TRBD1. Germline CDR1 reads LNHDA; CDR2 reads SQIVND (reference sequence). The junction had 7 bases not matched to a gene; V was cut back by 7 bases and J by 1 base. There are 16 residues in the CDR3. The CDR3 DNA follows: TGTGCCAGTAAGGTCCGGGACAGGGGGCCGAACACTGAAGCTTTCTTT. Its protein is CASKVRDRGPNTEAFF.

The rearrangement uses TRBV5-1 and TRBJ2-7; 11 nucleotides match TRBD1. CDR1 and CDR2 from the germline V gene are SGHRS and YFSETQ. This CDR3 spans 17 amino acids. V gave up 3 bases and J gave up 5 bases; unmatched junction bases: 13. DNA for the CDR3: TGCGCCAGCAGCTCAGCAGCCGGGACAGGGGGTGTGCACGAGCAGTACTTC. Amino acids: CASSSAAGTGGVHEQYF.

This chain uses TRBV23-1 with TRBJ2-7; weak D call: TRBD1 (6 bases). TRBV23-1 is given ORF status, its function remaining uncertain. This CDR3 has 15 residues. V was pared by 3 bases and J by 2 bases, with 14 bases between. CDR3 in amino acids: CASSHEPTGTYEQYF. Here the CDR3 DNA reads TGCGCCAGCAGTCATGAACCCACAGGGACCTACGAGCAGTACTTC.

J is TRBJ2-2 and V is TRBV15; the match to TRBD2 covers 8 bases. CDR3 length: 15 amino acids. From germline, CDR1 is LNHNV and CDR2 YYDKDF (reference sequence). V was pared by 5 bases and J by 4 bases, with 6 bases of the junction left unmatched. DNA for the CDR3: TGTGCCACCAGCGCAACTAGCGGAGGCACCGGGGAGCTGTTTTTT. It is translated as CATSATSGGTGELFF. Supplemented by reference TRBV15 and TRBJ2-2, the full variable domain reads DAMVIQNPRYQVTQFGKPVTLSCSQTLNHNVMYWYQQKSSQAPKLLFHYYDKDFNNEADTPDNFQSRRPNTSFCFLDIRSPGLGDTAMYLCATSATSGGTGELFFGEGSRLTVL.

The rearrangement joins TRBV30 to TRBJ2-1, with TRBD2 matching 7 bases. J gave up 5 bases and V 0 bases, and 10 bases lay outside the gene matches. The CDR3 is made up of 16 amino acids. Germline V gene data show CDR1 as GTSNPN and CDR2 as SVGIG (reference sequence). DNA for the CDR3: TGTGCCTGGAGTGTCGAATTAGCGGGTGGGGACAATGAGCAGTTCTTC. Protein: CAWSVELAGGDNEQFF.

The chain couples TRBV6-5 to TRBJ2-6; D call uncertain. This CDR3 has 16 amino acids. Trimming removed 3 bases from V and 0 bases from J, with 9 bases in between. CDR1 is MNHEY, CDR2 SVGAGI, per germline. CDR3 sequence: CASSYIPGSGANVLTF. The CDR3 nucleotides read TGTGCCAGCAGTTATATTCCAGGCTCTGGGGCCAACGTCCTGACTTTC.

The V and J genes are TRBV27 and TRBJ1-1; a possible D gene is TRBD1 (6 bases). Looked up from germline, CDR1 is MNHEY and CDR2 is SMNVEV (reference sequence). The CDR3 length is 16 residues. Trimming pared 4 bases from V and 3 bases from J, leaving 18 bases between. CDR3 residues: CASSSIGGAAHTEAFF. The CDR3 DNA reads as TGTGCCAGCAGTTCTATTGGGGGGGCCGCTCACACTGAAGCTTTCTTT.

The V and J genes are TRBV30 and TRBJ2-5; 7 bases are a match to TRBD2. This CDR3 has 16 residues. The germline V gene has CDR1 GTSNPN and CDR2 SVGIG (reference sequence). V was pared by 2 bases and J by 1 base, with 10 bases of the junction left unmatched. The CDR3 loop reads CAWSPLAGDGQETQYF. The DNA for the CDR3 is TGTGCCTGGAGTCCGCTGGCGGGAGACGGCCAAGAGACCCAGTACTTC.

V gene TRBV7-2 combines with J gene TRBJ2-7, with 7 bases fitting TRBD2. Germline-derived CDR1 and CDR2 are SGHTA and FQGNSA. There are 15 residues in the CDR3. Trimming took 3 bases from V and 0 from J; bases not matched to a gene: 5. The CDR3 DNA sequence: TGTGCCAGCAGCTTTTCGGCTAGCGGCTCCTACGAGCAGTACTTC. Translated: CASSFSASGSYEQYF.

The chain has TRBV27 and TRBJ2-7; D perhaps matches TRBD1 (5 bases). V lost 2 bases and J 0 bases, leaving 11 bases between the germline ends. Per germline, CDR1 MNHEY and CDR2 SMNVEV (reference sequence). The CDR3 is 15 amino acids. The CDR3 is CASSLKAGLSYEQYF. CDR3 DNA sequence: TGTGCCAGCAGTTTAAAGGCAGGGCTCTCCTACGAGCAGTACTTC.

This clone occurred a few times. CDR3 region: CASRLQGNEQFF. CDR3 DNA: TGTGCCAGCAGACTACAGGGCAATGAGCAGTTCTTC. The chain links TRBV2 to TRBJ2-1; tentative D call: TRBD1 (6 bases). Trimming took off 6 bases at V and 6 bases at J, with 9 bases between the two ends. The germline V gene encodes CDR1 SNHLY and CDR2 FYNNEI. This CDR3 is 12 amino acids long.

CDR3 nucleotides: TGTGCCAGCAGCCACCGGACAGGGGCGAACACTGAAGCTTTCTTT. It translates to CASSHRTGANTEAFF. The V call is TRBV11-3, the J call TRBJ1-1; 9 bases line up with TRBD1. The CDR3 totals 15 residues. Looked up from germline, CDR1 is SGHNT and CDR2 is YENEEA. V lost 5 bases, J lost 1 base, and 5 bases stayed unmatched.

V is TRBV6-6 and J is TRBJ2-7; tentatively, D is TRBD2 (5 bases). The V and J ends lost 0 bases and 9 bases respectively, with 18 bases between them. CDR3 length: 15 amino acids. CDR1 is MNHNY and CDR2 is SVGAGI in the germline V gene (reference sequence). CDR3 sequence (DNA): TGTGCCAGCAGTTACTCTAGCGCGACCCTACGAGGGCAGTACTTC. This encodes CASSYSSATLRGQYF.

The chain has TRBV28 and TRBJ2-7; D is unresolved. The germline V gene has CDR1 MDHEN and CDR2 SYDVKM. The CDR3 is made up of 12 amino acids. Deletions cut 5 bases from V and 2 bases from J, with 7 bases between. The CDR3 region is CASSDITYEQYF. The CDR3 DNA reads as TGTGCCAGCAGTGACATAACCTACGAGCAGTACTTC.

The J gene is TRBJ2-7, the V gene TRBV19; TRBD2 is a possible D gene (6 bases). From germline, CDR1 is LNHDA and CDR2 SQIVND (reference sequence). The CDR3 loop spans 14 amino acids. V was shortened by 3 bases and J by 2 bases, with 11 bases between the two germline ends. This CDR3 is CASSMGLSPYEQYF. The CDR3, as DNA: TGTGCCAGTAGTATGGGACTTAGCCCCTACGAGCAGTACTTC.

The V call is TRBV28, the J call TRBJ2-7; 7 bases align to TRBD2. With V trimmed by 9 bases and J by 2 bases, 10 bases remained unmatched. This CDR3 spans 14 amino acids. Looked up from germline, CDR1 is MDHEN and CDR2 is SYDVKM. The CDR3, as DNA: TGTGCCAGTTGTGAAAGCGGGGTTGCCTACGAGCAGTACTTC. It is translated as CASCESGVAYEQYF.

The rearrangement uses TRBV6-1 and TRBJ2-5; a weak D match, TRBD1 (5 bases). CDR3 length: 16 residues. Trimming removed 4 bases at V and 5 bases at J, with 20 bases between. Germline CDR1 and CDR2: MNHNS and SASEGT. The CDR3 here is CASSVRIAGIGETQYF. CDR3 DNA sequence: TGTGCCAGCAGTGTCCGAATTGCAGGGATCGGGGAGACCCAGTACTTC.